Each of the 21 T cell receptor beta chains below was sequenced from the same sample in a study of shared clonotypes between healthy human individuals. The protocol was immunoSEQ multiplex PCR, while the TCRdb copy is restricted to in-frame clones and leaves out a portion. The top ten hold around 10% of the sample, which has some 240,000 clones, 60% to 70% seen once. Input material: memory CD4+ T cells sorted from blood. As to subset: CD45RA-negative fraction. All receptors come from a man aged 25 to 40 in good health.

This chain connects TRBV2 to TRBJ2-5; weak D call: TRBD2 (6 bases). The ends were cut back, 7 bases at V and 3 bases at J, with 15 bases in the middle. The CDR3 is made up of 14 amino acids. Looked up from germline, CDR1 is SNHLY and CDR2 is FYNNEI. CDR3 sequence (DNA): TGTGCCAGCATGGGACTGAGGTTCGAAGAGACCCAGTACTTC. It yields the protein CASMGLRFEETQYF. The entire variable domain, with the rest obtained from reference TRBV2 and TRBJ2-5, is as follows: EPEVTQTPSHQVTQMGQEVILRCVPISNHLYFYWYRQILGQKVEFLVSFYNNEISEKSEIFDDQFSVERPDGSNFTLKIRSTKLEDSAMYFCASMGLRFEETQYFGPGTRLLVL.

Concerning this clone: The same CDR3 can be traced to other DNA sequences in this sample. This chain links TRBV4-3 with TRBJ2-5; D gene unclear. Germline CDR1 is LGHNA and CDR2 is YSLEER. This CDR3 is 15 amino acids long. The V gene lost 0 bases and the J gene lost 0 bases, with 8 bases spanning the gap. The DNA for the CDR3 is TGCGCCAGCAGCCAAGAGGCAAGCTACCAAGAGACCCAGTACTTC. It codes for CASSQEASYQETQYF.

The chain carries TRBV10-3 and TRBJ2-2; 9 bases are shared with TRBD1. The CDR3 runs to 19 residues. The germline V gene encodes CDR1 ENHRY and CDR2 SYGVKD. Trimming cost V 3 bases and J 2 bases; bases outside gene matches: 13. The DNA for the CDR3 is TGTGCCATCAGTGAATCAGACAGGGGGAATAAGGTAAACACCGGGGAGCTGTTTTTT. It encodes CAISESDRGNKVNTGELFF.

As DNA, the CDR3 is TGTGCCAGCAAGCGCCCAGGGCGCACTGAAGCTTTCTTT. It yields the protein CASKRPGRTEAFF. V gene TRBV28 combines with J gene TRBJ1-1; TRBD1 might be the D (5 bases). The V gene's germline CDR1 is MDHEN and CDR2 SYDVKM. The length of the CDR3 is 13 residues. The V and J ends lost 7 bases and 4 bases respectively, with 13 bases between them. Combining the CDR3 with reference TRBV28 and TRBJ1-1 gives the whole variable domain DVKVTQSSRYLVKRTGEKVFLECVQDMDHENMFWYRQDPGLGLRLIYFSYDVKMKEKGDIPEGYSVSREKKERFSLILESASTNQTSMYLCASKRPGRTEAFFGQGTRLTVV.

This clone showed up just once. The CDR3 loop reads CSASVEDRRDTYEQYF. CDR3 DNA sequence: TGCAGCGCTTCAGTTGAAGACCGCCGGGATACCTACGAGCAGTACTTC. The chain employs TRBV29-1 and TRBJ2-7, with D possibly TRBD2 on 5 matching bases. V shed 7 bases and J shed 2 bases, with 24 bases lying between them. CDR1 is SQVTM and CDR2 is ANQGSEA in the germline V gene. CDR3 length equals 16 residues.

The V and J genes are TRBV11-1 and TRBJ1-4; 8 bases are a match to TRBD1. CDR1 and CDR2 from the germline V gene are SGHAT and FQDESV (reference sequence). The ends lost 5 bases at V and 2 bases at J; junction bases unmatched: 10. This CDR3 spans 17 amino acids. CDR3 in DNA: TGTGCCAGCAGCGCCGGCCTGGGACAGGCGACTAATGAAAAACTGTTTTTT. It translates to CASSAGLGQATNEKLFF.

The gene calls are TRBV11-3 and TRBJ2-3; perhaps TRBD2 as D (5 bases). The CDR3 is 14 residues long. Trimming removed 3 bases at V and 0 bases at J, with 7 bases between. The germline V gene has CDR1 SGHNT and CDR2 YENEEA. In DNA form, the CDR3 reads TGTGCCAGCAGCTTGGGGAGCAGCACAGATACGCAGTATTTT. Residues: CASSLGSSTDTQYF.

The V call is TRBV9, the J call TRBJ2-1; 12 bases agree with TRBD2. Germline V gene lookup returns CDR1 SGDLS and CDR2 YYNGEE. The CDR3 consists of 16 residues. After removal of 1 base from V and 8 bases from J, the junction contained 7 bases not matched to a gene. CDR3 sequence: CASSVTSGRYLDEQFF. The CDR3 nucleotides read TGTGCCAGCAGCGTAACTAGCGGGAGGTATTTAGATGAGCAGTTCTTC.

The gene calls are TRBV9 and TRBJ2-1, with 11 bases matching TRBD2. Per germline, CDR1 SGDLS and CDR2 YYNGEE. The CDR3 loop spans 19 amino acids. V shed 3 bases and J 6 bases; nucleotides not matched to a gene: 17. CDR3 bases: TGTGCCAGCAGCGCCTCCCTCATCGAAGGTAGCGGGAGGGCCAATGAGCAGTTCTTC. It is translated as CASSASLIEGSGRANEQFF.

This clone has more than one count but fewer than ten. The chain uses TRBV5-1 and TRBJ2-3, with D unresolved. V was trimmed by 2 bases and J by 2 bases, leaving 12 bases between them. Germline V CDR1 and CDR2: SGHRS, YFSETQ. The CDR3 totals 15 residues. Written as DNA, the CDR3 is TGCGCCAGCAGCTTTCCCTCGACTGTCACAGATACGCAGTATTTT. It codes for CASSFPSTVTDTQYF.

This chain joins TRBV11-2 and TRBJ2-1; no clear D gene. The CDR3 is 15 amino acids. Per the germline V gene, CDR1 is SGHAT and CDR2 is FQNNGV. The V end lost 6 bases, the J end lost 2 bases, and 14 bases lay between the germline ends. The CDR3, as DNA: TGTGCCAGCAGGCCCTTAGTAGGACCCTACAATGAGCAGTTCTTC. Encoded protein: CASRPLVGPYNEQFF.

The rearrangement joins TRBV28 to TRBJ2-7; D possibly matches TRBD1 or TRBD2 (6 bases each). The CDR3 is made up of 16 amino acids. Germline CDR1 MDHEN, CDR2 SYDVKM. V lost 1 base to trimming and J lost 6 bases, with 19 bases between them. CDR3 amino acids: CASSLLGREGGREQYF. CDR3 sequence (DNA): TGTGCCAGCAGTTTATTGGGGCGTGAGGGGGGCCGCGAGCAGTACTTC.

This clone has just a few counts. The chain couples TRBV5-1 to TRBJ2-1; 13 bases are a match to TRBD2. The germline gives CDR1 SGHRS, CDR2 YFSETQ. This CDR3 region has 16 residues. V shed 5 bases, J shed 5 bases, and the junction held 7 bases outside the gene matches. DNA of the CDR3: TGCGCCAGCAGTAGGACTAGCGGGAGTGGGGACAATGAGCAGTTCTTC. Protein sequence: CASSRTSGSGDNEQFF. Combining the CDR3 with reference TRBV5-1 and TRBJ2-1 gives the whole variable domain KAGVTQTPRYLIKTRGQQVTLSCSPISGHRSVSWYQQTPGQGLQFLFEYFSETQRNKGNFPGRFSGRQFSNSRSEMNVSTLELGDSALYLCASSRTSGSGDNEQFFGPGTRLTVL.

The chain employs TRBV7-9 and TRBJ2-1; D gene unclear. CDR3 size: 15 residues. Per the germline V gene, CDR1 is SEHNR and CDR2 is FQNEAQ (reference sequence). V was clipped by 0 bases and J by 0 bases, with 6 bases between them. CDR3 DNA: TGTGCCAGCAGCTTAGCGATGAGCTCCTACAATGAGCAGTTCTTC. It translates to CASSLAMSSYNEQFF.

This chain connects TRBV9 to TRBJ2-2; 8 bases match TRBD1. Germline CDR1 reads SGDLS; CDR2 reads YYNGEE. The CDR3 totals 15 residues. V shed 3 bases, J shed 6 bases, and the junction held 7 bases outside the gene matches. CDR3 loop: CASSGTGLGAGELFF. CDR3 DNA sequence: TGTGCCAGCAGCGGGACAGGGCTGGGAGCCGGGGAGCTGTTTTTT.

The CDR3 loop is CASSVGSESYNEQFF. DNA of the CDR3: TGTGCCAGCAGCGTAGGAAGCGAATCCTACAATGAGCAGTTCTTC. The chain couples TRBV9 to TRBJ2-1; D gene unclear. Germline-derived CDR1 and CDR2 are SGDLS and YYNGEE. V was cut by 0 bases and J by 1 base, with 8 bases left in between. The CDR3 contains 15 residues.

This clone was counted only a few times. V is TRBV30 and J is TRBJ1-1; no firm D call. This CDR3 is 8 amino acids long. V was pared by 4 bases and J by 11 bases, with 5 bases between. CDR1 is GTSNPN and CDR2 is SVGIG in the germline V gene (reference sequence). DNA of the CDR3: TGTGCCTGGATCGGTGCTTTCTTT. This sequence encodes CAWIGAFF. Looking up the rest from reference TRBV30 and TRBJ1-1 gives the full variable domain: SQTIHQWPATLVQPVGSPLSLECTVEGTSNPNLYWYRQAAGRGLQLLFYSVGIGQISSEVPQNLSASRPQDRQFILSSKKLLLSDSGFYLCAWIGAFFGQGTRLTVV.

The gene calls are TRBV7-9 and TRBJ1-4, with 9 bases that match TRBD1. Germline assignment: CDR1 SEHNR and CDR2 FQNEAQ (reference sequence). V trimming: 6 bases; J trimming: 5 bases; junction bases outside the gene matches: 4. The CDR3 is 14 residues long. The CDR3: CASSSTGGNEKLFF. DNA of the CDR3: TGTGCCAGCAGTTCGACAGGGGGGAATGAAAAACTGTTTTTT.

V and J are TRBV4-2 and TRBJ2-3; 9 bases match TRBD2. Trimming removed 1 base from V and 2 bases from J; junction bases left unmatched: 10. Germline V gives CDR1 LGHNA, CDR2 YNFKEQ. The CDR3 runs to 18 residues. The CDR3 sequence is CASSQGLAGSLYTDTQYF. CDR3 bases: TGTGCCAGCAGCCAAGGTCTAGCGGGATCCCTTTACACAGATACGCAGTATTTT.

This clone was detected only a few times. The V and J genes are TRBV5-1 and TRBJ1-2, with TRBD1 matching 9 bases. The V gene end was trimmed by 4 bases and the J gene end by 8 bases; junction bases not matched to a gene: 9. Germline V gene sequence: CDR1 SGHRS, CDR2 YFSETQ. The CDR3 length is 14 residues. CDR3: CASSPGPGTGGYTF. CDR3 in DNA: TGCGCCAGCAGCCCAGGTCCCGGGACAGGGGGCTACACCTTC.

This rearrangement joins TRBV11-2 to TRBJ2-1; 8 nucleotides match TRBD2. J gave up 9 bases and V 6 bases, and 13 bases lay outside the gene matches. The CDR3 has 15 amino acids. Germline loops: CDR1 SGHAT, CDR2 FQNNGV. This chain's CDR3 is CASSPAGVAGSEQFF. The CDR3 DNA is TGTGCCAGCAGTCCCGCCGGGGTAGCGGGATCTGAGCAGTTCTTC.